The 19 T cell receptor beta chains below come from one sample, sequenced in a study of T cells in Graves' hyperthyroidism and ophthalmopathy. TCR beta CDR3 regions were amplified from RNA. TCR CDR3 regions were first amplified by RT-PCR with HTBI primers. MiXCR, applied by TCRdb to the multiplex PCR reads, yields one record per CDR3 protein. The data contain under 450,000 distinct CDR3 sequences, about 14% of them singletons. Sequences were obtained from blood. The receptors derive from a man aged 30 to 39 with Graves' hyperthyroidism that later progressed to Graves' ophthalmopathy.

This clonotype was picked up many times. This chain connects TRBV12-3 or TRBV12-4 to TRBJ2-1, with D hard to call. The CDR3 extends over 12 amino acids. Trimming removed 1 base at V and 11 bases at J, with 9 bases between. CDR3: CASSLGVLKQFF. The DNA for the CDR3 is TGTGCCAGCAGTTTAGGGGTCCTTAAGCAGTTCTTC.

This clonotype was counted only a few times. The chain uses TRBV20-1 and TRBJ2-7; 7 bases are a match to TRBD1. Germline-derived CDR1 and CDR2 are DFQATT and SNEGSKA (reference sequence). This CDR3 region has 15 residues. V dropped 0 bases and J dropped 5; count of bases not matched to a gene: 10. Written as DNA, the CDR3 is TGCAGTGCTAGAGACGGGTACAGGGGTTTGGACGAGCAGTACTTC. Its protein product is CSARDGYRGLDEQYF.

The table lists this clonotype with a few counts. The chain recombines TRBV10-3 with TRBJ2-7, with D possibly being TRBD1 (6 bases). This CDR3 is 14 amino acids long. Per the germline V gene, CDR1 is ENHRY and CDR2 is SYGVKD. The V gene lost 9 bases and the J gene lost 1 base, with 16 bases spanning the gap. DNA for the CDR3: TGTGCCATTCAGGACGACAGGTTTTCCTACGAGCAGTACTTC. Protein sequence: CAIQDDRFSYEQYF.

The V gene is TRBV7-2, the J gene TRBJ1-4, with D possibly being TRBD1 (6 bases). The V gene's germline CDR1 is SGHTA and CDR2 FQGNSA. The germline V and J ends were trimmed by 1 base and 5 bases, with 20 bases remaining between them. This CDR3 region has 18 residues. CDR3 sequence reads: CASSLGAPLWGRNEKLFF. In nucleotides, the CDR3 is TGTGCCAGCAGCTTAGGTGCCCCCCTCTGGGGGCGAAATGAAAAACTGTTTTTT. The variable domain in full, completed from reference TRBV7-2 and TRBJ1-4, reads GAGVSQSPSNKVTEKGKDVELRCDPISGHTALYWYRQSLGQGLEFLIYFQGNSAPDKSGLPSDRFSAERTGGSVSTLTIQRTQQEDSAVYLCASSLGAPLWGRNEKLFFGSGTQLSVL.

This clonotype has a handful of counts. This chain joins TRBV29-1 and TRBJ1-4; D may be TRBD1 (6 bases). CDR1 is SQVTM, CDR2 ANQGSEA, per germline. The V and J ends lost 4 bases and 4 bases respectively, with 10 bases between them. The CDR3 is made up of 13 amino acids. The chain's CDR3 is CSVAGAYNEKLFF. In DNA form, the CDR3 reads TGCAGCGTTGCAGGGGCCTATAATGAAAAACTGTTTTTT.

CDR3 protein: CASSQGSGEAETQYF. The DNA for the CDR3 is TGTGCCAGCAGCCAAGGTAGCGGGGAGGCAGAGACCCAGTACTTC. The chain links TRBV3-1 to TRBJ2-5, with 8 bases fitting TRBD2. The CDR3 is 15 residues long. CDR1 and CDR2 from the germline V gene are LGHDT and YNNKEL (reference sequence). Germline trimming cut 1 base from V and 4 bases from J; bases unmatched to any gene: 5.

J is TRBJ1-5 and V is TRBV12-3 or TRBV12-4, with 7 bases that match TRBD1. This CDR3 has 16 amino acids. With V trimmed by 6 bases and J by 2 bases, 10 bases remained unmatched. The CDR3 is CASSYWKQGRNQPQHF. The CDR3, as DNA: TGTGCCAGCAGCTACTGGAAACAGGGGCGCAATCAGCCCCAGCATTTT.

This clonotype was seen repeatedly, ten times or more. The rearrangement links TRBV7-9 to TRBJ2-5, with TRBD1 matching 8 bases. Germline V gene sequence: CDR1 SEHNR, CDR2 FQNEAQ (reference sequence). The CDR3 runs to 14 residues. V trimming: 5 bases; J trimming: 5 bases; junction bases outside the gene matches: 7. The CDR3 DNA is TGTGCCAGCAGCCGGACAGGGCAGGGGGAGACCCAGTACTTC. Translated: CASSRTGQGETQYF.

This clonotype has a handful of counts. The DNA of the CDR3 is TGTGCCAGCAGTCCCTTAGGGGGTGTCTATAATTCACCCCTCCACTTT. Amino acids: CASSPLGGVYNSPLHF. The chain carries TRBV28 and TRBJ1-6, with D possibly matching TRBD1 (6 bases). The germline V gene encodes CDR1 MDHEN and CDR2 SYDVKM. The CDR3 covers 16 residues. Trimming removed 5 bases at V and 3 bases at J, with 14 bases between.

The table lists this clonotype with many counts. V gene TRBV28 combines with J gene TRBJ2-4; D is ambiguous. With 10 bases removed from V and 0 bases from J, the gap between germline ends came to 13 bases. The V gene's germline CDR1 is MDHEN and CDR2 SYDVKM. The CDR3 has 14 amino acids. CDR3 bases: TGTGCCACCAACCCGGCCTTAGCCAAAAACATTCAGTACTTC. It translates to CATNPALAKNIQYF.

This clonotype has a handful of counts. This chain connects TRBV6-1 to TRBJ2-3; TRBD2 agrees at 13 bases. The CDR3 loop spans 15 amino acids. Unmatched junction bases numbered 4, after V lost 5 bases and J lost 5 bases. Germline V lookup: CDR1 MNHNS, CDR2 SASEGT. The CDR3 reads CASSTSGGVGDTQYF. CDR3 DNA sequence: TGTGCCAGCAGTACTAGCGGGGGGGTGGGAGATACGCAGTATTTT.

The chain carries TRBV30 and TRBJ1-1; TRBD1 aligns across 8 bases. From germline, CDR1 is GTSNPN and CDR2 SVGIG (reference sequence). The CDR3 extends over 13 amino acids. The V and J ends lost 5 bases and 1 base, in that order; junction bases with no gene match: 3. In DNA form, the CDR3 reads TGTGCCTGGGGACAGGGAGGGAACACTGAAGCTTTCTTT. Its protein is CAWGQGGNTEAFF.

This clonotype showed up just a few times. The chain recombines TRBV24-1 with TRBJ2-1, with D maybe TRBD1 (7 bases). The V gene lost 7 bases and the J gene lost 6 bases, with 12 bases spanning the gap. Germline assignment: CDR1 KGHDR and CDR2 SFDVKD. CDR3 size: 13 residues. DNA of the CDR3: TGTGCCACCAGGGCAGGGGGGATCAATGAGCAGTTCTTC. Its protein product is CATRAGGINEQFF.

This clonotype was seen many times. This chain connects TRBV18 to TRBJ1-1; tentatively, D is TRBD1 (5 bases). The V end was cut by 4 bases, the J end by 1 base, with 13 bases between. The length of the CDR3 is 15 residues. The germline CDR1 and CDR2 sequences are KGHSH and LQKENI. Here the CDR3 reads CASSLAGRANTEAFF. CDR3 in DNA: TGTGCCAGCTCACTTGCGGGCAGGGCGAACACTGAAGCTTTCTTT.

The chain couples TRBV5-5 to TRBJ2-5; the D is unclear. CDR1 is SGHKS and CDR2 is YYEKEE in the germline V gene (reference sequence). This CDR3 contains 15 residues. V was cut by 0 bases and J by 0 bases, with 9 bases left in between. Here the CDR3 reads CASSLDMRYQETQYF. DNA for the CDR3: TGTGCCAGCAGCTTGGATATGAGGTACCAAGAGACCCAGTACTTC.

This clonotype was recorded many times. The chain couples TRBV6-6 to TRBJ2-3; D ambiguous. The CDR3 spans 16 residues. V was pared by 2 bases and J by 3 bases, with 15 bases between. Germline V gene data show CDR1 as MNHNY and CDR2 as SVGAGI (reference sequence). The CDR3 loop is CASSYHIRPKTDTQYF. DNA of the CDR3: TGTGCCAGCAGTTACCACATAAGGCCCAAAACAGATACGCAGTATTTT.

This clonotype has at least ten counts. The chain carries TRBV5-1 and TRBJ2-2; TRBD2 aligns across 9 bases. V shed 6 bases, J shed 4 bases, and the junction held 10 bases outside the gene matches. This CDR3 spans 16 amino acids. The V gene's germline CDR1 is SGHRS and CDR2 YFSETQ. CDR3 bases: TGCGCCAGCATCCAGGGCAGCGGGGGGCTCACCGGGGAGCTGTTTTTT. It codes for CASIQGSGGLTGELFF.

The CDR3 here is CASSSTGGNTEAFF. CDR3 nucleotides: TGTGCCAGCAGCTCCACAGGGGGGAACACTGAAGCTTTCTTT. The chain is built from TRBV7-3 and TRBJ1-1; 8 bases are a match to TRBD1. CDR3 size: 14 residues. Per germline, CDR1 SGHTA and CDR2 FQGTGA. V lost 4 bases, J lost 1 base, and 2 bases stayed unmatched.

The chain couples TRBV12-3 or TRBV12-4 to TRBJ2-7, with a possible D match to TRBD1 (5 bases). V lost 4 bases and J 3 bases, leaving 16 bases between the germline ends. The length of the CDR3 is 15 residues. CDR3 loop: CASSYNDRHYYEQYF. DNA for the CDR3: TGTGCCAGCAGTTACAATGACAGACACTACTACGAGCAGTACTTC.